The clone carrying this T cell receptor beta chain has only a few counts. What it recognizes is unknown. TCR cDNA was made by 5'RACE template switching, adding a universal primer site and UMIs. One entry per CDR3 protein, called by TCRdb with MiXCR from the 5' RACE reads. The sample shows 300,000 or so distinct CDR3 sequences, around 13% of them seen only once. This CDR3 is built from 14 residues. From germline, CDR1 is SGHRS and CDR2 YFSETQ. Trimming removed 2 bases from V and 1 base from J; junction bases left unmatched: 2. This sample was taken from a study of T cells after yellow fever vaccination. Study conclusions and caveats: Only a minor proportion of clonotypes was detected across both CD4 and CD8 compartments. Post-booster reappearance was seen for most primary-vaccination clones (about 95% CD4, around 89% CD8).

This chain connects TRBV5-1 to TRBJ1-1; 7 nucleotides agree with TRBD1. This TCR was sampled from a man between 25 and 39 years old who received the YFV17D yellow fever vaccine. The sample was CD4+ T cells sorted from PBMCs, taken 45 days after the yellow fever booster vaccination. Here the CDR3 reads CASSFDRANTEAFF. The CDR3 DNA reads as TGCGCCAGCAGCTTTGACAGGGCGAACACTGAAGCTTTCTTT. Together with reference TRBV5-1 and TRBJ1-1, the CDR3 gives the full variable domain: KAGVTQTPRYLIKTRGQQVTLSCSPISGHRSVSWYQQTPGQGLQFLFEYFSETQRNKGNFPGRFSGRQFSNSRSEMNVSTLELGDSALYLCASSFDRANTEAFFGQGTRLTVV.